This is a list of T cell receptor beta chains from one sample in a study of T cells in Graves' hyperthyroidism and ophthalmopathy. A single record per CDR3 protein comes from TCRdb applying MiXCR to the multiplex PCR reads. There are a few hundred thousand distinct CDR3 sequences in the sample; about 13% occur only once, and around 9.2% lies in the top ten. Sequencing was performed on blood. The receptor set was obtained from a woman in her late teens or twenties with Graves' hyperthyroidism. CDR3s include the opening cysteine and the closing phenylalanine or tryptophan. The order of the fields is V gene, J gene, clone size, D gene, CDR3 DNA, CDR3 protein. The D gene is left open where the match is weak. Rows give clone size only sometimes, using once, few, many, or a class for an expanded clone.

V gene: TRBV6-2/TRBV6-3
J gene: TRBJ2-5
clone size: many
D gene: -
CDR3 DNA: TGTGCCAGCACCAACCCCACAACCCAAGAGACCCAGTACTTC
CDR3 protein: CASTNPTTQETQYF

V gene: TRBV10-3
J gene: TRBJ1-1
clone size: many
D gene: TRBD1
CDR3 DNA: TGTGCCATCAGGGACAGGGAGAACACTGAAGCTTTCTTT
CDR3 protein: CAIRDRENTEAFF

V gene: TRBV6-1
J gene: TRBJ2-5
clone size: many
D gene: -
CDR3 DNA: TGTGCCAGCGCATCGGTCGGGGAGACCCAGTACTTC
CDR3 protein: CASASVGETQYF

V gene: TRBV28
J gene: TRBJ2-7
clone size: -
D gene: TRBD1
CDR3 DNA: TGTGCCAGCAGGCCTGCGTCCGGGACAGGGGGCGGCGAGCAGTACTTC
CDR3 protein: CASRPASGTGGGEQYF

V gene: TRBV9
J gene: TRBJ1-1
clone size: many
D gene: -
CDR3 DNA: TGTGCCAGCAGCGTAGATGGGGACCTGGCTGAAGCTTTCTTT
CDR3 protein: CASSVDGDLAEAFF

V gene: TRBV6-1
J gene: TRBJ2-7
clone size: many
D gene: TRBD1
CDR3 DNA: TGTGCCAGCAGCGGGACAGAAAGAGCCTACGAGCAGTACTTC
CDR3 protein: CASSGTERAYEQYF

V gene: TRBV19
J gene: TRBJ2-2
clone size: -
D gene: TRBD2
CDR3 DNA: TGTGCCAGTAGTCCACGGACTAGCGGGGGGGACGGGGAGCTGTTTTTT
CDR3 protein: CASSPRTSGGDGELFF

V gene: TRBV6-1
J gene: TRBJ2-1
clone size: few
D gene: TRBD1
CDR3 DNA: TGTGCCAGCAGTTCCGGGACAGCTCCATACAATGAGCAGTTCTTC
CDR3 protein: CASSSGTAPYNEQFF

V gene: TRBV20-1
J gene: TRBJ1-2
clone size: many
D gene: TRBD1
CDR3 DNA: TGCAGTGCTAGAGTTTTTGGGGACAGGGGGGCCTATGGCTACACCTTC
CDR3 protein: CSARVFGDRGAYGYTF

V gene: TRBV14
J gene: TRBJ2-3
clone size: many
D gene: -
CDR3 DNA: TGTGCCAGCAGTCGAACCTCGGGACTCCACACAGATACGCAGTATTTT
CDR3 protein: CASSRTSGLHTDTQYF

V gene: TRBV6-1
J gene: TRBJ1-4
clone size: many
D gene: -
CDR3 DNA: TGTGCCAGCACCACCGAGGGGCAAAAACTGTTTTTT
CDR3 protein: CASTTEGQKLFF

V gene: TRBV28
J gene: TRBJ2-7
clone size: many
D gene: TRBD1
CDR3 DNA: TGTGCCAGCAGTCCGACAGGGCCCGTGCAGTACTTC
CDR3 protein: CASSPTGPVQYF

V gene: TRBV9
J gene: TRBJ2-3
clone size: many
D gene: TRBD2
CDR3 DNA: TGTGCCAGCAGCGTAGAGGAGCGGGGGGCAGGAACAGATACGCAGTATTTT
CDR3 protein: CASSVEERGAGTDTQYF

V gene: TRBV3-1
J gene: TRBJ2-3
clone size: many
D gene: TRBD2
CDR3 DNA: TGTGCCAGCAGCGTCACTAGCGTCACAGATACGCAGTATTTT
CDR3 protein: CASSVTSVTDTQYF

V gene: TRBV19
J gene: TRBJ2-1
clone size: -
D gene: TRBD2
CDR3 DNA: TGTGCCAGTAGTATCACTAGCGGGATTGGGGATGAGCAGTTCTTC
CDR3 protein: CASSITSGIGDEQFF

V gene: TRBV28
J gene: TRBJ1-4
clone size: -
D gene: -
CDR3 DNA: TGTGCCAGCAGCACTACGGGGGCCGGAGGTGAAAAACTGTTTTTT
CDR3 protein: CASSTTGAGGEKLFF

V gene: TRBV7-9
J gene: TRBJ2-1
clone size: many
D gene: TRBD1
CDR3 DNA: TGTGCCAGCAGCCCGAGGGGACAGGAGTACAATGAGCAGTTCTTC
CDR3 protein: CASSPRGQEYNEQFF

V gene: TRBV5-1
J gene: TRBJ1-6
clone size: few
D gene: -
CDR3 DNA: TGTGCCAGCAGCCCGAAAAACAGGGCTCCTTCACCCCTCCACTTT
CDR3 protein: CASSPKNRAPSPLHF

V gene: TRBV9
J gene: TRBJ2-1
clone size: -
D gene: -
CDR3 DNA: TGTGCCAGCAGCGTAACGAGCTCCTACAATGAGCAGTTCTTC
CDR3 protein: CASSVTSSYNEQFF

V gene: TRBV9
J gene: TRBJ2-1
clone size: -
D gene: TRBD2
CDR3 DNA: TGTGCCAGCAGCTCCTCTACTAGCGGGGACTACAATGAGCAGTTCTTC
CDR3 protein: CASSSSTSGDYNEQFF

V gene: TRBV13
J gene: TRBJ2-7
clone size: many
D gene: TRBD2
CDR3 DNA: TGTGCCAGCAGCTTGACTAGCGGGAAGGCAGCCTACGAGCAGTACTTC
CDR3 protein: CASSLTSGKAAYEQYF

V gene: TRBV28
J gene: TRBJ2-5
clone size: many
D gene: -
CDR3 DNA: TGTGCCAGCAGTTACCAGGGATGGGAGACCCAGTACTTC
CDR3 protein: CASSYQGWETQYF

V gene: TRBV20-1
J gene: TRBJ2-3
clone size: -
D gene: -
CDR3 DNA: TGCAGTGCTTCCCGGGTGGGGTACGCAGATACGCAGTATTTT
CDR3 protein: CSASRVGYADTQYF

V gene: TRBV4-1
J gene: TRBJ2-3
clone size: few
D gene: TRBD2
CDR3 DNA: TGCGCCAGCAGAACCCTAGCGGGGGGGCCCTCTAGCACAGATACGCAGTATTTT
CDR3 protein: CASRTLAGGPSSTDTQYF

V gene: TRBV6-5
J gene: TRBJ2-1
clone size: few
D gene: -
CDR3 DNA: TGTGCCAGCAGTTACTTCGGGGCATTAGAGGGCAATGAGCAGTTCTTC
CDR3 protein: CASSYFGALEGNEQFF

V gene: TRBV6-1
J gene: TRBJ2-7
clone size: many
D gene: -
CDR3 DNA: TGTGCCAGCAAGGCTTCATTCACAGCGCCCTACGAGCAGTACTTC
CDR3 protein: CASKASFTAPYEQYF

V gene: TRBV27
J gene: TRBJ2-2
clone size: -
D gene: -
CDR3 DNA: TGTGCCAGCAGTTTATCCCTGAGGTCCGGGGAGCTGTTTTTT
CDR3 protein: CASSLSLRSGELFF

V gene: TRBV4-3
J gene: TRBJ2-2
clone size: -
D gene: -
CDR3 DNA: TGCGCCAGCAGCCCGGCCTTGCTGGACAGAACATACACCGGGGAGCTGTTTTTT
CDR3 protein: CASSPALLDRTYTGELFF

V gene: TRBV7-3
J gene: TRBJ2-1
clone size: -
D gene: TRBD2
CDR3 DNA: TGCGCCAGCAGCCCTCGGACTAGCGGGGGCCATGAGCAGTTCTTC
CDR3 protein: CASSPRTSGGHEQFF

V gene: TRBV12-3/TRBV12-4
J gene: TRBJ1-1
clone size: many
D gene: -
CDR3 DNA: TGTGCCAGCAGTTTAAGGGGGGACACTGAAGCTTTCTTT
CDR3 protein: CASSLRGDTEAFF

V gene: TRBV5-1
J gene: TRBJ1-1
clone size: -
D gene: TRBD1
CDR3 DNA: TGCGCCAGCAGCTTGTCTCCCGGGACAGGCTTGAACACTGAAGCTCTCTTT
CDR3 protein: CASSLSPGTGLNTEALF

V gene: TRBV20-1
J gene: TRBJ2-1
clone size: many
D gene: TRBD2
CDR3 DNA: TGCAGTGCATCTGGACTAGCGGGAATCGCCTACAATGAGCAGTTCTTC
CDR3 protein: CSASGLAGIAYNEQFF

V gene: TRBV11-3
J gene: TRBJ1-6
clone size: -
D gene: -
CDR3 DNA: TGTGCCAGCAGCTTGACACTGAATTCACCCCTCCACTTT
CDR3 protein: CASSLTLNSPLHF

V gene: TRBV18
J gene: TRBJ2-1
clone size: many
D gene: -
CDR3 DNA: TGTGCCAGCTCACCAAGGCGACTGGGCAATGAGCAGTTCTTC
CDR3 protein: CASSPRRLGNEQFF

V gene: TRBV4-1
J gene: TRBJ1-4
clone size: -
D gene: -
CDR3 DNA: TGCGCCAGCAGCCAAGAGGGGGGGCCTCGGGAAAAACTGTTTTTT
CDR3 protein: CASSQEGGPREKLFF

V gene: TRBV13
J gene: TRBJ2-2
clone size: -
D gene: TRBD1
CDR3 DNA: TGTGCCAGCAGCGCGAGCTTGGGACAGGGGGCATACACTTTTACCGGGGAGCTGTTTTTT
CDR3 protein: CASSASLGQGAYTFTGELFF

V gene: TRBV7-3
J gene: TRBJ2-1
clone size: many
D gene: -
CDR3 DNA: TGTGCCAGCAGCTTTGATGGGGTGAGGGATTACAATGAGCAGTTCTTC
CDR3 protein: CASSFDGVRDYNEQFF

V gene: TRBV6-1
J gene: TRBJ2-3
clone size: many
D gene: TRBD2
CDR3 DNA: TGTGCCAGCAGTGAAGCGCTGGGACTAGCGACTAGCACAGATACGCAGTATTTT
CDR3 protein: CASSEALGLATSTDTQYF

V gene: TRBV2
J gene: TRBJ1-5
clone size: many
D gene: TRBD1
CDR3 DNA: TGTGCCAGCGGGCGACAGGGGGCTTTCAGCAATCAGCCCCAGCATTTT
CDR3 protein: CASGRQGAFSNQPQHF

V gene: TRBV5-1
J gene: TRBJ1-1
clone size: many
D gene: -
CDR3 DNA: TGCGCCAGCAGCCCTCGGGGGATTAGGGGCACTGAAGCTTTCTTT
CDR3 protein: CASSPRGIRGTEAFF

V gene: TRBV5-1
J gene: TRBJ2-1
clone size: many
D gene: TRBD2
CDR3 DNA: TGCGCCAGCAGCTCGGGACTAGGTTATGAGCAGTTCTTC
CDR3 protein: CASSSGLGYEQFF

V gene: TRBV6-2/TRBV6-3
J gene: TRBJ2-3
clone size: few
D gene: -
CDR3 DNA: TGTGCCAGCCTGAGCAGCACAGATACGCAGTATTTT
CDR3 protein: CASLSSTDTQYF

V gene: TRBV5-6
J gene: TRBJ2-3
clone size: -
D gene: -
CDR3 DNA: TGTGCCAGCAGCTTGGATAGCGGTAGCACAGATACGCAGTATTTT
CDR3 protein: CASSLDSGSTDTQYF

V gene: TRBV2
J gene: TRBJ1-5
clone size: many
D gene: -
CDR3 DNA: TGTGCCAGCAGTGTGGCGACAGGATATCAGCCCCAGCATTTT
CDR3 protein: CASSVATGYQPQHF

V gene: TRBV7-9
J gene: TRBJ2-2
clone size: -
D gene: TRBD2
CDR3 DNA: TGTGCCAGCAGCCAAGATTACCGGCCAGGGACTAGAACCGGGGAGCTGTTTTTT
CDR3 protein: CASSQDYRPGTRTGELFF

V gene: TRBV20-1
J gene: TRBJ1-1
clone size: few
D gene: TRBD1
CDR3 DNA: TGCAGTGCTACAGACAGGGCGTTCGCTGAAGCTTTCTTT
CDR3 protein: CSATDRAFAEAFF

V gene: TRBV9
J gene: TRBJ2-1
clone size: many
D gene: -
CDR3 DNA: TGTGCCAGCAGCGGAGTGAGTGTCAGCGATGAGCAGTTCTTC
CDR3 protein: CASSGVSVSDEQFF

V gene: TRBV7-9
J gene: TRBJ1-4
clone size: many
D gene: -
CDR3 DNA: TGTGCCAGCAGCTTAGCGAGTCGAAAACTGTTTTTT
CDR3 protein: CASSLASRKLFF

V gene: TRBV3-1
J gene: TRBJ2-6
clone size: many
D gene: -
CDR3 DNA: TGTGCCAGCAGCGACTGGGGGCAGGCTAACTCTGGGGCCAACGTCCTGACTTTC
CDR3 protein: CASSDWGQANSGANVLTF

V gene: TRBV16
J gene: TRBJ2-1
clone size: many
D gene: -
CDR3 DNA: TGTGCCAGCAGCCAGCTACAGGGTACGCAGTTCTTC
CDR3 protein: CASSQLQGTQFF

V gene: TRBV6-1
J gene: TRBJ2-1
clone size: many
D gene: TRBD1
CDR3 DNA: TGTGCCAGCACCCCCGGGACAGGGGGGATAATATCCTACAATGAGCAGTTCTTC
CDR3 protein: CASTPGTGGIISYNEQFF

V gene: TRBV6-1
J gene: TRBJ1-2
clone size: -
D gene: TRBD1
CDR3 DNA: TGTGCCAGCAGCCGACTAACTATGAAGACAGGGGAAAAAGAAGGCTACACCTTC
CDR3 protein: CASSRLTMKTGEKEGYTF

V gene: TRBV27
J gene: TRBJ2-7
clone size: -
D gene: -
CDR3 DNA: TGTGCCAGCAGTCCACTCGGACTCCCCTACGAGCAGTACTTC
CDR3 protein: CASSPLGLPYEQYF

V gene: TRBV6-1
J gene: TRBJ1-1
clone size: many
D gene: -
CDR3 DNA: TGTGCCAGCGCTCCTCCGGGGAGGAACACTGAAGCTTTCTTT
CDR3 protein: CASAPPGRNTEAFF